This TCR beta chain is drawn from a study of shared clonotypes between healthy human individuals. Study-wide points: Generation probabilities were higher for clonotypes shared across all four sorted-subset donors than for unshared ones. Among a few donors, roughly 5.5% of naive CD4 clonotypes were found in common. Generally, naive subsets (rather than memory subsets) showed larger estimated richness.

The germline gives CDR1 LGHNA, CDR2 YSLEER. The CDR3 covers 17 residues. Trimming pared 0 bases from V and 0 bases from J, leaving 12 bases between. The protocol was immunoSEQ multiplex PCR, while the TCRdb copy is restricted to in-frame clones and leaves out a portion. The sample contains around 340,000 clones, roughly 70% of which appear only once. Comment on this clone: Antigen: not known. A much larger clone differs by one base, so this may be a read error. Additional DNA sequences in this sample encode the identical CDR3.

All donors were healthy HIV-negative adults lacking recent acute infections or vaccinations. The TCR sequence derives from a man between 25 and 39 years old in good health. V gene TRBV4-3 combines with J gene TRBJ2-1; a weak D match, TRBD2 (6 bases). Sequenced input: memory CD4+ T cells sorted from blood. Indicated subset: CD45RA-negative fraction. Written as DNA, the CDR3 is TGCGCCAGCAGCCAAGAGGGGAGGACGAGCTCCTACAATGAGCAGTTCTTC. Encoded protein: CASSQEGRTSSYNEQFF.